The rows below give T cell receptor beta chains drawn from one sample of a study of graft-versus-host responses after intestinal transplantation. Assay used: immunoSEQ multiplex PCR; TCRdb lists only in-frame clones, some missing. The sample has 60,000 to 75,000 clones; around 90% are singletons. Their recognized antigens are unknown. Material: unstimulated CD8+ T cells sorted from spleen or lymph node cells, obtained before intestinal transplant. All receptors come from a human donor who received an intestinal transplant. Each CDR3 is given with its conserved first and last residue. D genes are given only for firm matches. Part of the rows lack a size; the others show once, few, many or a class for expanded clones.

v_call: TRBV2; j_call: TRBJ2-7; clone_size: NA; d_call: TRBD1; cdr3_aa: CASSEQGQAGGYEQYF; cdr3_nt: TGTGCCAGCAGTGAACAGGGACAGGCCGGGGGTTACGAGCAGTACTTC
v_call: TRBV28; j_call: TRBJ1-4; clone_size: NA; d_call: TRBD1; cdr3_aa: CASKPRQGRDEKLFF; cdr3_nt: TGTGCCAGCAAGCCTCGACAGGGCCGGGATGAAAAACTGTTTTTT
v_call: TRBV5-1; j_call: TRBJ2-2; clone_size: NA; d_call: TRBD2; cdr3_aa: CASSLFLGLDSTGELFF; cdr3_nt: TGCGCCAGCAGCTTGTTTTTGGGACTAGACTCCACCGGGGAGCTGTTTTTT
v_call: TRBV7-9; j_call: TRBJ2-1; clone_size: NA; d_call: NA; cdr3_aa: CASSESRGIHNEQFF; cdr3_nt: TGTGCCAGCAGCGAATCTAGGGGAATTCACAATGAGCAGTTCTTC
v_call: TRBV7-8; j_call: TRBJ1-1; clone_size: NA; d_call: TRBD1; cdr3_aa: CASSLTGVSVGTEAFF; cdr3_nt: TGTGCCAGCAGTCTAACAGGGGTGAGCGTTGGCACTGAAGCTTTCTTT
v_call: TRBV2; j_call: TRBJ2-3; clone_size: NA; d_call: NA; cdr3_aa: CASSEGLTDTQYF; cdr3_nt: TGTGCCAGCAGTGAAGGACTTACAGATACGCAGTATTTT
v_call: TRBV4-2; j_call: TRBJ2-1; clone_size: NA; d_call: NA; cdr3_aa: CASSQEERAFAYNEQFF; cdr3_nt: TGTGCCAGCAGCCAAGAGGAGCGGGCCTTTGCTTACAATGAGCAGTTCTTC
v_call: TRBV10-3; j_call: TRBJ2-2; clone_size: NA; d_call: TRBD1; cdr3_aa: CALKQGLYTGELFF; cdr3_nt: TGTGCCTTGAAACAGGGGTTATACACCGGGGAGCTGTTTTTT
v_call: TRBV10-1; j_call: TRBJ1-2; clone_size: NA; d_call: TRBD1; cdr3_aa: CASSGTALWGYTF; cdr3_nt: TGCGCCAGCTCCGGGACAGCCCTCTGGGGCTACACCTTC
v_call: TRBV2; j_call: TRBJ1-1; clone_size: NA; d_call: NA; cdr3_aa: CASSRGGWSTEAFF; cdr3_nt: TGTGCCAGCAGCCGGGGGGGATGGAGCACTGAAGCTTTCTTT
v_call: TRBV7-9; j_call: TRBJ1-1; clone_size: NA; d_call: NA; cdr3_aa: CASSQTGAEAFF; cdr3_nt: TGTGCCAGCAGCCAGACAGGTGCGGAAGCTTTCTTT
v_call: TRBV28; j_call: TRBJ2-7; clone_size: NA; d_call: NA; cdr3_aa: CASRTVSYEQYF; cdr3_nt: TGTGCCAGCAGGACAGTCTCCTACGAGCAGTACTTC
v_call: TRBV4-1; j_call: TRBJ2-7; clone_size: NA; d_call: NA; cdr3_aa: CASSQERAPFYEQYF; cdr3_nt: TGCGCCAGCAGCCAAGAACGCGCGCCGTTCTACGAGCAGTACTTC
v_call: TRBV29-1; j_call: TRBJ1-1; clone_size: NA; d_call: NA; cdr3_aa: CSVPGQAGNTEAFF; cdr3_nt: TGCAGCGTCCCCGGTCAGGCGGGGAACACTGAAGCTTTCTTT
v_call: TRBV6-5; j_call: TRBJ1-5; clone_size: NA; d_call: NA; cdr3_aa: CASSSDPGSGQPQHF; cdr3_nt: TGTGCCAGCAGTTCGGACCCGGGATCTGGACAGCCCCAGCATTTT
v_call: TRBV5-6; j_call: TRBJ1-6; clone_size: NA; d_call: NA; cdr3_aa: CASSSTGREHYF; cdr3_nt: TGTGCCAGCAGCTCCACGGGCAGGGAACACTACTTT
v_call: TRBV9; j_call: TRBJ2-1; clone_size: once; d_call: NA; cdr3_aa: CASSVGRTAYNEQFF; cdr3_nt: TGTGCCAGCAGCGTAGGGCGGACAGCCTACAATGAGCAGTTCTTC
v_call: TRBV9; j_call: TRBJ1-4; clone_size: NA; d_call: TRBD1; cdr3_aa: CASSVGQGARHNEKLFF; cdr3_nt: TGTGCCAGCAGCGTAGGGCAGGGGGCCCGCCATAATGAAAAACTGTTTTTT
v_call: TRBV7-9; j_call: TRBJ2-7; clone_size: NA; d_call: NA; cdr3_aa: CASGYTPDRITEEQYF; cdr3_nt: TGTGCCAGCGGCTACACCCCAGACAGAATCACGGAGGAGCAGTACTTC
v_call: TRBV7-9; j_call: TRBJ2-7; clone_size: NA; d_call: TRBD2; cdr3_aa: CASSSRLAGRYEQYF; cdr3_nt: TGTGCCAGCAGCTCCCGACTAGCGGGCCGCTACGAGCAGTACTTC
v_call: TRBV19; j_call: TRBJ1-1; clone_size: NA; d_call: NA; cdr3_aa: CASSIEGASGAFF; cdr3_nt: TGTGCCAGTAGTATAGAGGGGGCCTCCGGGGCTTTCTTT
v_call: TRBV6-5; j_call: TRBJ1-5; clone_size: NA; d_call: TRBD1; cdr3_aa: CASSAGTGMQPQHF; cdr3_nt: TGTGCCAGCAGTGCCGGGACAGGGATGCAGCCCCAGCATTTT
v_call: TRBV29-1; j_call: TRBJ1-2; clone_size: NA; d_call: NA; cdr3_aa: CSVDSGMVGTLNYGYTF; cdr3_nt: TGCAGCGTTGATTCGGGTATGGTGGGTACCCTAAACTATGGCTACACCTTC
v_call: TRBV10-3; j_call: TRBJ2-1; clone_size: NA; d_call: NA; cdr3_aa: CAISESAGTYNEQFF; cdr3_nt: TGTGCCATCAGTGAGTCAGCGGGTACCTACAATGAGCAGTTCTTC
v_call: TRBV9; j_call: TRBJ1-2; clone_size: NA; d_call: TRBD1; cdr3_aa: CASSVEDRSAYGYTF; cdr3_nt: TGTGCCAGCAGCGTCGAGGACAGGTCCGCCTATGGCTACACCTTC
v_call: TRBV7-9; j_call: TRBJ2-3; clone_size: NA; d_call: NA; cdr3_aa: CASSLRPDSDTQYF; cdr3_nt: TGTGCCAGCAGCTTAAGACCTGACTCAGATACGCAGTATTTT
v_call: TRBV5-1; j_call: TRBJ1-1; clone_size: NA; d_call: NA; cdr3_aa: CASSHPEGITGEAFF; cdr3_nt: TGCGCCAGCAGCCACCCCGAGGGAATTACAGGGGAAGCTTTCTTT
v_call: TRBV27; j_call: TRBJ2-1; clone_size: NA; d_call: NA; cdr3_aa: CASSLPGGPGFF; cdr3_nt: TGTGCCAGCAGTTTACCCGGGGGGCCGGGATTCTTC
v_call: TRBV5-1; j_call: TRBJ2-1; clone_size: NA; d_call: TRBD2; cdr3_aa: CASSLGPGGDEQFF; cdr3_nt: TGCGCCAGCAGTTTGGGCCCGGGGGGGGATGAGCAGTTCTTC
v_call: TRBV4-1; j_call: TRBJ1-1; clone_size: NA; d_call: NA; cdr3_aa: CASSQTGDNTEAFF; cdr3_nt: TGCGCCAGCAGCCAGACAGGCGATAACACTGAAGCTTTCTTT
v_call: TRBV5-4; j_call: TRBJ2-1; clone_size: NA; d_call: TRBD2; cdr3_aa: CASSFSGGHNEQFF; cdr3_nt: TGTGCCAGCAGTTTTAGCGGGGGACACAATGAGCAGTTCTTC
v_call: TRBV5-1; j_call: TRBJ2-1; clone_size: NA; d_call: TRBD2; cdr3_aa: CASGAGLSYNEQFF; cdr3_nt: TGCGCCAGCGGGGCGGGACTATCCTACAATGAGCAGTTCTTC
v_call: TRBV19; j_call: TRBJ1-2; clone_size: NA; d_call: NA; cdr3_aa: CASSIATGNYGYTF; cdr3_nt: TGTGCCAGTAGTATAGCGACGGGGAACTATGGCTACACCTTC
v_call: TRBV4-1; j_call: TRBJ1-1; clone_size: NA; d_call: NA; cdr3_aa: CASTPYSGASNTEAFF; cdr3_nt: TGCGCCAGCACCCCTTATTCAGGGGCTTCGAACACTGAAGCTTTCTTT
v_call: TRBV28; j_call: TRBJ1-6; clone_size: NA; d_call: TRBD1; cdr3_aa: CASSFEGAVLPLHF; cdr3_nt: TGTGCCAGCAGTTTCGAGGGGGCGGTTTTGCCCCTCCACTTT